The T cell receptor (beta chain) described here comes from a study of memory CD4+ T cells and cytomegalovirus serostatus. At the level of the study: Of the healthy Belgian adults, fewer than 10 were CMV seropositive and 20 to 30 seronegative.

Findings of the study overall: CMV serostatus prediction reached median AUC around 0.94, or 0.89 with US-trained model. The CMV-associated TCR signature appears largely within the CD4+ memory repertoire. About two fifths of the roughly 150 known CMV-associated TCRbeta sequences appeared in CD4+ memory.

Comment on this clone: Antigen specificity is unknown.

The V end lost 5 bases, the J end lost 2 bases, and 13 bases lay between the germline ends. This CDR3 spans 15 amino acids. Germline loops: CDR1 LNHDA, CDR2 SQIVND (reference sequence). The sort gate was single viable CD3+CD4+CD8-CD45RO+ cells for memory CD4+ T cells. Libraries were prepared by immunoSEQ multiplex PCR; TCRdb keeps only in-frame clonotypes and omits some of them. The table lists 30,000 to 50,000 clones, approximately 78% of them singletons. This TCR derives from an adult in good health and CMV-seronegative. Sequences were obtained from memory CD4+ T cells from blood. The rearrangement uses TRBV19 and TRBJ1-5; TRBD1 might be the D (5 bases). The CDR3 DNA sequence: TGTGCCAGTAGTCGGGGGGGTAGGGGCAATCAGCCCCAGCATTTT. Translating gives CASSRGGRGNQPQHF.